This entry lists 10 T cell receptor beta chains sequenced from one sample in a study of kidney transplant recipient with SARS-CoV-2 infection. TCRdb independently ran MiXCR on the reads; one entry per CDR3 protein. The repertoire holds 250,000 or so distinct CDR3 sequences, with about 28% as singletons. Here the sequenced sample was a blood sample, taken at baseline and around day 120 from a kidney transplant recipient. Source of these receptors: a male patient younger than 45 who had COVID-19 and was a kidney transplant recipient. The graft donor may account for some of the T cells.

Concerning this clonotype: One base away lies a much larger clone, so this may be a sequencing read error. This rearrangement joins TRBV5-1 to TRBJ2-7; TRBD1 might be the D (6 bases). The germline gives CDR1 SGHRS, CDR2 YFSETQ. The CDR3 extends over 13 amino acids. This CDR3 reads CASSRGDIYGQYF. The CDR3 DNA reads TGCGCCAGCAGCCGTGGGGACATCTACGGGCAGTACTTC. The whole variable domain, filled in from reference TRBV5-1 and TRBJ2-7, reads KAGVTQTPRYLIKTRGQQVTLSCSPISGHRSVSWYQQTPGQGLQFLFEYFSETQRNKGNFPGRFSGRQFSNSRSEMNVSTLELGDSALYLCASSRGDIYGQYFGPGTRLTVT.

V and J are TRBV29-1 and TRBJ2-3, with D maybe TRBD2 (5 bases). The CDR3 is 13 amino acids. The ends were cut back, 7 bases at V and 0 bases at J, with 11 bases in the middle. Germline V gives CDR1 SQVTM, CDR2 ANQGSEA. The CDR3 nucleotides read TGCAGCGGGCGGAGGACTAGCACAGATACGCAGTATTTT. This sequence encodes CSGRRTSTDTQYF.

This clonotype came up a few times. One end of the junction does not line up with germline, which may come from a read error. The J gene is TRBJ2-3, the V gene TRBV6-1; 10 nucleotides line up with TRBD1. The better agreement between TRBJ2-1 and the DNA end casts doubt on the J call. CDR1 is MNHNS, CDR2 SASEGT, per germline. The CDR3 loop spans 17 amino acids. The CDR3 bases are TGTGCCAGCAGCGACTACTTAACCGGGACAGGGGACAATGGGCAGTTCTTC. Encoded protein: CASSDYLTGTGDNGQFF.

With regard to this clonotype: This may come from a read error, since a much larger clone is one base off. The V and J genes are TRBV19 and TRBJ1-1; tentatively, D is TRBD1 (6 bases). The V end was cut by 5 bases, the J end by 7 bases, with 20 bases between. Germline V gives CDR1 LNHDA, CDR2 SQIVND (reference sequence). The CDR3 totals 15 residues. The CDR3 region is CASSVSGGEGGEAFF. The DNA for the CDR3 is TGTGCCAGTAGTGTATCCGGGGGCGAAGGGGGTGAAGCTTTCTTT.

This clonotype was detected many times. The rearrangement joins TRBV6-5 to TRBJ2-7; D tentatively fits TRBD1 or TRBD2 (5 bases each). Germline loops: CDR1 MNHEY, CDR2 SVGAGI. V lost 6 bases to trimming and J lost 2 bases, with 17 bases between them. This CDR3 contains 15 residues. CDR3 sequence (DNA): TGTGCCAGCAGGGATACAGGACTTTGGACCTACGAGCAGTACTTC. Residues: CASRDTGLWTYEQYF.

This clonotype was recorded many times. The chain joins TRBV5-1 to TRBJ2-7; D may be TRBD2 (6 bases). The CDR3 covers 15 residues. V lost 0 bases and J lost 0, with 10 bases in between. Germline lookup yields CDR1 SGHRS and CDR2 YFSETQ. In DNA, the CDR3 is TGCGCCAGCAGCTTGGACGCGGGAATCTCCTACGAGCAGTACTTC. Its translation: CASSLDAGISYEQYF.

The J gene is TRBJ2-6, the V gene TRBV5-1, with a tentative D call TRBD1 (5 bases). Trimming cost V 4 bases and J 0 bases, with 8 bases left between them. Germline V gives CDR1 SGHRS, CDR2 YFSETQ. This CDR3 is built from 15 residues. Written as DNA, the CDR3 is TGCGCCAGCAGCAAGGACATCTCTGGGGCCAACGTCCTGACTTTC. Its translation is CASSKDISGANVLTF.

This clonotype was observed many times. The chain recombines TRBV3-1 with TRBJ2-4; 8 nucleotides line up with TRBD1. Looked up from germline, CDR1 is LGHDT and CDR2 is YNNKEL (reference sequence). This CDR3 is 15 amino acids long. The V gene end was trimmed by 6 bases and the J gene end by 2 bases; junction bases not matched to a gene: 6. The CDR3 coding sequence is TGTGCCAGCAGACCAGGGGGCGCGACCAAAAACATTCAGTACTTC. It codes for CASRPGGATKNIQYF.

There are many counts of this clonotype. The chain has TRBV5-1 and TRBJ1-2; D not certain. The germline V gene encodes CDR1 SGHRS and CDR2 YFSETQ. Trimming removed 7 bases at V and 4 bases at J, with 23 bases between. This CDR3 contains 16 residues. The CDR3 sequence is CASPRTSVRKTYGYTF. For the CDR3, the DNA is TGCGCCAGCCCCAGAACATCGGTTCGAAAGACCTATGGCTACACCTTC.

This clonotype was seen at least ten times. The DNA for the CDR3 is TGTGCCAGCAGTCCTCGAACGCCTTACGGAAAGACCTATGGCTACACCTTC. As protein: CASSPRTPYGKTYGYTF. V gene TRBV6-9 combines with J gene TRBJ1-2, with D hard to call. The CDR3 runs to 17 residues. The germline CDR1 and CDR2 sequences are MNHGY and SVAAGI. Trimming removed 5 bases from V and 4 bases from J, with 23 bases in between.